This TCR beta chain originates from a study of blood T cells in healthy people across ages (dated by TCRdb to the mid-2010s). Some background on the complete study: In model experiments, template switching captured about one uniquely barcoded TCR beta cDNA molecule for every two T cells. The study measured age-related changes in TCR beta repertoire diversity using deep sequencing normalized with unique cDNA molecular identifiers. To avoid experimental bias, donors of different ages were randomly spread across the sequencing lanes. Donors were grouped into four age groups: young (average approximately 15 years), middle-aged (roughly 37), aged (around 56) and long-lived (82). Using the same blood draw, the study looked at two additional independent replicas of 1 million unique cDNA reads for two donors, one aged 18 to 30 and the other aged 80 or older.

Concerning this clonotype itself: Its antigen is not yet known. It has no much larger one-base neighbor in the sample; base qualities were not kept.

The method behind the library was 5' RACE. The sequencer listed for this sample is Illumina HiSeq 2500. A second PCR of roughly 6 to 11 cycles was run with a J-beta primer mix and a sample-barcoded 5' primer. A unique molecular identifier was introduced onto each TCR beta cDNA molecule by a template-switch 5' adaptor carrying 12 random nucleotides. Each sample yielded at least 2.5 million CDR3-containing paired-end reads. First-strand cDNA synthesis was performed from all RNA using the Mint cDNA synthesis kit, with priming by a TRBC-specific oligonucleotide. All cDNA was treated with uracil-DNA glycosylase and then went through a first 18-cycle PCR with the universal primers M1SS and BC2_uni_R. As for the original processing: Normalization of each sample was performed by random selection of 1 million high-quality reads, each carrying a distinct molecular identifier. Instead of being binned into consensus sequences, reads that shared molecular identifiers were thrown out. MiTCR, with a Q25 quality threshold and the strictest error-elimination algorithm, was used for CDR3 identification, clonotype clustering and error correction. A nonparametric unseen species model using Euler transformation provided a lower-bound estimate of total TCR beta diversity. Starting from the raw public reads, TCRdb applied fastp trimming at Q25, assembled clones with MiXCR and retained in-frame beta chains. CDR3 protein sequences are deduplicated, and each keeps its most common genes and DNA. The V and J calls and clone size come from TCRdb's table, not from the authors' own analysis. A total of 1.4 million to 1.5 million distinct CDR3 sequences appear in this sample, around two fifths of them only once. Approximately 7.9% of the sample comes from the top ten.

The V end loses 9 bases and the J end loses 6 bases, and a stretch of 16 bases separates them. The cysteine opens and the phenylalanine closes a CDR3 of 12 amino acids. The only DNA kept is the CDR3, 36 bases in frame from the first base. The germline V gene supplies CDR1 SGHTS and CDR2 YDEGEE. Broad study findings and their caveats: Because donor CMV infection status was unknown, age-related changes in expanded clonotypes were potentially confounded. There was a strong correlation between observed TCR beta diversity and the percentage of naive T cells measured by flow cytometry. Total diversity estimates from one million sequenced T cells were considered lower bounds and underestimates. Observed TCR beta diversity per million T cells fell roughly linearly with age, and a significant reduction was already apparent by age roughly 40. Since profiling was done on bulk unsorted PBMCs, naive and antigen-experienced compartments could not be conclusively compared. Compared with the aged group, the long-lived group had more naive CD4+ T cells, fewer expanded clones and increased TCR diversity, a pattern suggesting age selection.

The roughly 37 donors, aged roughly 6 to 90 years, were systemically healthy Caucasian individuals from Russia. Approximately 10 milliliters of peripheral blood were collected from each donor into EDTA-treated Vacutainer tubes. PBMCs were isolated by Ficoll-Paque density-gradient centrifugation, with at least 6 million obtained per sample. Trizol reagent was used to extract total RNA from PBMCs, with at least 5 micrograms per sample. Naive CD45RAhigh/CD27high T cell percentages were measured by flow cytometry on a PBMC aliquot from every donor. The sample was blood. This clonotype originated in a woman in her late teens or twenties in good health. The sequence links TRBV5-8 to TRBJ2-7; the D call is tentative, TRBD1 or TRBD2, as each matches 6 bases. The DNA sequence follows: TGTGCCACTACTACCGGGGGCTCCGAGCAGTACTTC. Its product reads: CATTTGGSEQYF.